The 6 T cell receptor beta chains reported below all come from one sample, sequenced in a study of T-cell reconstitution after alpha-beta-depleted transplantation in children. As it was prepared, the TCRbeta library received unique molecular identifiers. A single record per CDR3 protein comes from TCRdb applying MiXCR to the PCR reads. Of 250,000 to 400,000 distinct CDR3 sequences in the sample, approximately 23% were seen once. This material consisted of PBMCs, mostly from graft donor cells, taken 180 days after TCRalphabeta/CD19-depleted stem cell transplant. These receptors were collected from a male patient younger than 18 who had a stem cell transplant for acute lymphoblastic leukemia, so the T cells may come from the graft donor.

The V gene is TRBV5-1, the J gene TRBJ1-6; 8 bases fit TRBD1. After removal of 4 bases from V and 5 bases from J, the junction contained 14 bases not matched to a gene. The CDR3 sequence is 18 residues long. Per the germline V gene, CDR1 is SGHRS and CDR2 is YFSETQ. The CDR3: CASSLDRGHSNHNSPLHF. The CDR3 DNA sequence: TGCGCCAGCAGCCTCGACAGGGGACACTCCAATCATAATTCACCCCTCCACTTT.

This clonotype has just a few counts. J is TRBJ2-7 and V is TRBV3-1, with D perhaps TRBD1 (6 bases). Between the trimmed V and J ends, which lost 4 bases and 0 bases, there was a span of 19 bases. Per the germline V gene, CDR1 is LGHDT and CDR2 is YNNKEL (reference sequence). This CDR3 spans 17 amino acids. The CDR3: CASSRTPTGLFSYEQYF. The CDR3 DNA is TGTGCCAGCAGCCGGACCCCAACAGGGCTCTTCTCCTACGAGCAGTACTTC.

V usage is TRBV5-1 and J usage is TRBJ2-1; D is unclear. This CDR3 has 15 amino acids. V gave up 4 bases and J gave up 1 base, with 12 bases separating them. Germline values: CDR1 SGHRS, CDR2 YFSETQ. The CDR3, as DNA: TGCGCCAGCAGCAGAGCTTACCCGTCCTACAATGAGCAGTTCTTC. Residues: CASSRAYPSYNEQFF.

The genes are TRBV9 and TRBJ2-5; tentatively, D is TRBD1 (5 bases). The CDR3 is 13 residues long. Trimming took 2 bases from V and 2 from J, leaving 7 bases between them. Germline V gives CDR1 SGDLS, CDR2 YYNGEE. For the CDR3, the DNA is TGTGCCAGCAGCGTGCCAGGGCAAGAGACCCAGTACTTC. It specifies CASSVPGQETQYF.

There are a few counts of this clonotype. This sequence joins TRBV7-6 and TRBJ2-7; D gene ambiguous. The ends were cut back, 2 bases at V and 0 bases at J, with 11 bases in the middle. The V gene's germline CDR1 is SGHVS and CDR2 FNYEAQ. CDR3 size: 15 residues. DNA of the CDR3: TGTGCCAGCAGCTTATCCTCTCCGGGCTCCTACGAGCAGTACTTC. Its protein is CASSLSSPGSYEQYF.

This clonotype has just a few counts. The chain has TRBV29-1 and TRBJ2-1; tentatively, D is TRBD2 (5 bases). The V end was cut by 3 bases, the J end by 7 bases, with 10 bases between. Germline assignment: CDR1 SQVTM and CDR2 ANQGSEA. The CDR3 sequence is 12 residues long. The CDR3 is CSVERAANEQFF. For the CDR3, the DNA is TGCAGCGTTGAGCGAGCGGCTAATGAGCAGTTCTTC.